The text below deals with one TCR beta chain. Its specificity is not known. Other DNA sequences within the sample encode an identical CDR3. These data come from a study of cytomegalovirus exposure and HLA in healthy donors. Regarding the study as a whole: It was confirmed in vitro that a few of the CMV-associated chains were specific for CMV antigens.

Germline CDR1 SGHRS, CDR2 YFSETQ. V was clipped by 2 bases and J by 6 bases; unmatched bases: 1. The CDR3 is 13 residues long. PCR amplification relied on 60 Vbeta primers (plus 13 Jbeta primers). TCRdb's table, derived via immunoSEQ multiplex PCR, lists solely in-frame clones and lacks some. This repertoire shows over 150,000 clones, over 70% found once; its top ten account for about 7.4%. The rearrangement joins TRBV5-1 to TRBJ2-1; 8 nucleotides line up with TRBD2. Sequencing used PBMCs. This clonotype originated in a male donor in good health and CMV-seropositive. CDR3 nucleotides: TGCGCCAGCAGCTTAACTAGCGGCAATGAGCAGTTCTTC. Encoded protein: CASSLTSGNEQFF.